These 7 T cell receptor beta chains originate from one sample sequenced in a study of T cell responses to AZD1222 COVID-19 vaccine. The protocol was immunoSEQ multiplex PCR, while the TCRdb copy is restricted to in-frame clones and leaves out a portion. The repertoire has about 97,000 clones, 90% of them found once; the top ten carry 1% to 1.5%. This specimen consisted of peripheral blood, obtained on day 0 of AZD1222 vaccination. The receptors were gathered from an adult in good health.

The chain has TRBV27 and TRBJ2-2; D is ambiguous. CDR1 and CDR2 from the germline V gene are MNHEY and SMNVEV (reference sequence). V lost 3 bases and J lost 2, with 10 bases in between. This CDR3 has 15 residues. CDR3 region: CASSFTTGNTGELFF. Here the CDR3 DNA reads TGTGCCAGCAGTTTTACAACTGGAAACACCGGGGAGCTGTTTTTT.

The V call is TRBV30, the J call TRBJ2-7; D tentatively reads TRBD1 or TRBD2 (5 bases each). The CDR3 runs to 14 residues. Germline values: CDR1 GTSNPN, CDR2 SVGIG (reference sequence). Between the trimmed V and J ends, which lost 4 bases and 5 bases, there was a span of 18 bases. CDR3 in amino acids: CAWTPRGLWHEQYF. The CDR3 DNA reads as TGTGCCTGGACGCCGAGGGGATTATGGCACGAGCAGTACTTC.

The V and J genes are TRBV29-1 and TRBJ1-4, with 7 bases fitting TRBD1. Germline values: CDR1 SQVTM, CDR2 ANQGSEA. V dropped 4 bases and J dropped 7; count of bases not matched to a gene: 6. The CDR3 contains 13 residues. The CDR3 nucleotides read TGCAGCGTTGTGGAGGGGGCGGGTGAAAAACTGTTTTTT. This translates into CSVVEGAGEKLFF.

This clone was seen only once. This rearrangement joins TRBV5-1 to TRBJ2-5; D not certain. Germline CDR1 SGHRS, CDR2 YFSETQ. The V end was cut by 0 bases, the J end by 5 bases, with 8 bases between. This CDR3 has 13 amino acids. CDR3 in DNA: TGCGCCAGCAGCTTGGTAGTTGCCGAGACCCAGTACTTC. Amino acids: CASSLVVAETQYF.

V gene TRBV4-1 combines with J gene TRBJ2-3, with TRBD2 matching 7 bases. Per the germline V gene, CDR1 is MGHRA and CDR2 is YSYEKL. This CDR3 has 15 residues. The V and J ends lost 1 base and 3 bases, in that order; junction bases with no gene match: 4. The CDR3 DNA follows: TGCGCCAGCAGCCAAGGACTAGCAGCAACAGATACGCAGTATTTT. Translating it yields CASSQGLAATDTQYF.

V gene TRBV7-9 combines with J gene TRBJ2-1; the match to TRBD2 covers 11 bases. Germline assignment: CDR1 SEHNR and CDR2 FQNEAQ (reference sequence). The ends lost 5 bases at V and 7 bases at J; junction bases unmatched: 13. The CDR3 consists of 17 residues. CDR3 sequence reads: CASSKESLAGGRNEQFF. The CDR3 DNA reads as TGTGCCAGCAGCAAGGAGTCCCTAGCGGGGGGTCGTAATGAGCAGTTCTTC.

As to this clone: This CDR3 is also generated by other DNA sequences in the sample. The V call is TRBV30, the J call TRBJ1-1, with D unresolved. Per the germline V gene, CDR1 is GTSNPN and CDR2 is SVGIG (reference sequence). Trimming took 2 bases from V and 0 from J, leaving 7 bases between them. CDR3 size: 13 residues. DNA of the CDR3: TGTGCCTGGAGTTCAACTCTGAACACTGAAGCTTTCTTT. This sequence encodes CAWSSTLNTEAFF.